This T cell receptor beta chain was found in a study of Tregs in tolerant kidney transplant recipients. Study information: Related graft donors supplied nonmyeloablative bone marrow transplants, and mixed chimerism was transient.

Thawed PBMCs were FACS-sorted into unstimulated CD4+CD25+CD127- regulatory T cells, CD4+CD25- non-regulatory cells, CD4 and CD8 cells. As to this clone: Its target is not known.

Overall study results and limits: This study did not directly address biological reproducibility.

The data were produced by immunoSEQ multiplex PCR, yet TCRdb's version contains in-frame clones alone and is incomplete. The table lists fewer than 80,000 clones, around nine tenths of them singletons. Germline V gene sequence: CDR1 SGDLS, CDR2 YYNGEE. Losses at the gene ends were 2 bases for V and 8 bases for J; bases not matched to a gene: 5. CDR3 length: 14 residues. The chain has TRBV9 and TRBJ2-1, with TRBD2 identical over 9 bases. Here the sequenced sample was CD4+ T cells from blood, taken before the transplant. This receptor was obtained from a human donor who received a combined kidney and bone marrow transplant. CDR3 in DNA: TGTGCCAGCAGCGTTCTAGCGGGACGCGATGAGCAGTTCTTC. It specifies CASSVLAGRDEQFF.